These 27 T cell receptor beta chains were all obtained from the same sample, sequenced in a study of T cells in pancreatic ductal adenocarcinoma. The protocol was immunoSEQ multiplex PCR, while the TCRdb copy is restricted to in-frame clones and leaves out a portion. The sample lists 85,000 to 120,000 clones; around 96% were seen once. The selected patients with pancreatic ductal adenocarcinoma had surgery but no neoadjuvant therapy. Sequenced input: PBMCs. These TCRs come from a human donor with pancreatic ductal adenocarcinoma.

For the CDR3, the DNA is TGTGCCAGCAGTTTATCGCGGGCTTGGGGTGGGGATGAGCAGTTCTTC. Protein sequence: CASSLSRAWGGDEQFF. The rearrangement links TRBV27 to TRBJ2-1, with D perhaps matching TRBD2 (5 bases). CDR3 length: 16 residues. V dropped 0 bases and J dropped 8 bases, with 17 bases sitting between them. The germline gives CDR1 MNHEY, CDR2 SMNVEV (reference sequence).

The chain couples TRBV5-1 to TRBJ2-1; the match to TRBD2 covers 8 bases. V shed 2 bases, J shed 0 bases, and the junction held 1 base outside the gene matches. The germline V gene has CDR1 SGHRS and CDR2 YFSETQ. The CDR3 sequence is 15 residues long. CDR3 in amino acids: CASSLRGGSYNEQFF. The CDR3 DNA reads TGCGCCAGCAGCTTACGGGGGGGCTCCTACAATGAGCAGTTCTTC.

This clone is a singleton in its sample. This chain joins TRBV4-1 and TRBJ1-3; 7 bases line up with TRBD1. This CDR3 comprises 17 residues. V lost 0 bases, J lost 4 bases, and 9 bases stayed unmatched. Germline V CDR1 and CDR2: MGHRA, YSYEKL. CDR3 nucleotides: TGCGCCAGCAGCCAAGATCCCGACAGGGTGGGCGGAAACACCATATATTTT. As protein: CASSQDPDRVGGNTIYF.

This chain connects TRBV5-1 to TRBJ2-5; possibly TRBD2 for D (6 bases). This CDR3 has 16 amino acids. V dropped 2 bases and J dropped 0 bases, with 14 bases sitting between them. Germline loops: CDR1 SGHRS, CDR2 YFSETQ. The CDR3 region is CASSFNGRTYQETQYF. CDR3 nucleotide sequence: TGCGCCAGCAGCTTTAATGGGAGGACGTACCAAGAGACCCAGTACTTC.

V and J are TRBV15 and TRBJ2-2; the match to TRBD1 covers 9 bases. Germline assignment: CDR1 LNHNV and CDR2 YYDKDF (reference sequence). V was clipped by 3 bases and J by 2 bases; unmatched bases: 4. This CDR3 has 16 amino acids. The CDR3 is CATSSPGQGNTGELFF. CDR3 DNA: TGTGCCACCAGCAGCCCGGGACAGGGCAACACCGGGGAGCTGTTTTTT.

V is TRBV19 and J is TRBJ1-4, with 7 positions matching TRBD1. V lost 7 bases and J lost 5; bases outside the gene matches: 7. Germline assignment: CDR1 LNHDA and CDR2 SQIVND (reference sequence). The length of the CDR3 is 14 residues. The CDR3 loop reads CASKPGTANEKLFF. In nucleotides, the CDR3 is TGTGCCAGTAAGCCCGGGACAGCGAATGAAAAACTGTTTTTT.

The chain joins TRBV6-6 to TRBJ2-7, with 7 nucleotides matching TRBD1. The junction had 7 bases not matched to a gene; V was cut back by 6 bases and J by 2 bases. CDR1 is MNHNY and CDR2 is SVGAGI in the germline V gene (reference sequence). The CDR3 totals 14 residues. CDR3 bases: TGTGCCAGCAGCCAGACAGGGATGGCCTACGAGCAGTACTTC. It yields the protein CASSQTGMAYEQYF.

This clone was observed once. The V and J genes are TRBV19 and TRBJ2-1; D is uncertain. This CDR3 has 17 residues. Germline CDR1 is LNHDA and CDR2 is SQIVND (reference sequence). The ends were cut back, 3 bases at V and 2 bases at J, with 17 bases in the middle. Here the CDR3 reads CASSMRIWLNAYNEQFF. The CDR3 DNA reads as TGTGCCAGTAGTATGCGGATTTGGCTAAACGCCTACAATGAGCAGTTCTTC. The variable domain in full, with the rest retrieved from reference TRBV19 and TRBJ2-1, is DGGITQSPKYLFRKEGQNVTLSCEQNLNHDAMYWYRQDPGQGLRLIYYSQIVNDFQKGDIAEGYSVSREKKESFPLTVTSAQKNPTAFYLCASSMRIWLNAYNEQFFGPGTRLTVL.

The V gene is TRBV18, the J gene TRBJ2-5, with a weak D call TRBD1 (5 bases). The CDR3 totals 14 residues. Germline V gives CDR1 KGHSH, CDR2 LQKENI. V lost 6 bases to trimming and J lost 2 bases, with 13 bases between them. CDR3 residues: CASSSGAAQETQYF. The CDR3 DNA reads TGTGCCAGCTCCAGTGGGGCCGCTCAAGAGACCCAGTACTTC.

The chain employs TRBV18 and TRBJ2-7; 10 nucleotides match TRBD1. Germline trimming cut 0 bases from V and 1 base from J; bases unmatched to any gene: 6. The length of the CDR3 is 17 residues. CDR1 is KGHSH and CDR2 is LQKENI in the germline V gene. CDR3 coding DNA: TGTGCCAGCTCACCACCGTCGACAGGGGGCCTTTCCTACGAGCAGTACTTC. Its protein product is CASSPPSTGGLSYEQYF. The full variable domain, its missing parts supplied by reference TRBV18 and TRBJ2-7, is NAGVMQNPRHLVRRRGQEARLRCSPMKGHSHVYWYRQLPEEGLKFMVYLQKENIIDESGMPKERFSAEFPKEGPSILRIQQVVRGDSAAYFCASSPPSTGGLSYEQYFGPGTRLTVT.

The rearrangement links TRBV30 to TRBJ1-5, with 7 bases lining up with TRBD1. The CDR3 extends over 13 amino acids. V trimming: 4 bases; J trimming: 5 bases; junction bases outside the gene matches: 5. The germline V gene has CDR1 GTSNPN and CDR2 SVGIG (reference sequence). CDR3 nucleotide sequence: TGTGCCTGGAACGGGGACAGCCATCAGCCCCAGCATTTT. Amino acid sequence: CAWNGDSHQPQHF.

The J gene is TRBJ2-7, the V gene TRBV7-8; D possibly corresponds to TRBD1 (8 bases). Germline assignment: CDR1 SGHVS and CDR2 FQNEAQ. Deletions cut 8 bases from V and 0 bases from J, with 14 bases between. The CDR3 totals 14 residues. CDR3 bases: TGTGCCAGCGGGGGGGACAGGACCTCCTACGAGCAGTACTTC. Protein sequence: CASGGDRTSYEQYF.

The chain uses TRBV10-3 and TRBJ1-4; a possible D gene is TRBD1 (5 bases). The germline V and J ends were trimmed by 5 bases and 6 bases, with 13 bases remaining between them. The CDR3 runs to 14 residues. Per germline, CDR1 ENHRY and CDR2 SYGVKD. For the CDR3, the DNA is TGTGCCATCAGTCGCGGGGGGGGTGATGAAAAACTGTTTTTT. This encodes CAISRGGGDEKLFF.

This chain uses TRBV4-2 with TRBJ2-1; D possibly corresponds to TRBD2 (5 bases). The CDR3 is 15 amino acids. The germline V gene encodes CDR1 LGHNA and CDR2 YNFKEQ. V lost 4 bases, J lost 6 bases, and 16 bases lay in between. The CDR3 here is CASSPSGSGLNEQFF. The DNA of the CDR3 is TGTGCCAGCAGCCCCTCCGGGTCCGGACTCAATGAGCAGTTCTTC.

This chain links TRBV5-4 with TRBJ2-3; TRBD1 matches 7 bases. Germline CDR1 SGHNT, CDR2 YYREEE (reference sequence). Trimming at V came to 6 bases and at J to 0 bases, leaving 4 bases not matched to a gene. There are 14 residues in the CDR3. CDR3 in DNA: TGTGCCAGCACCACAGGGGCTAGCACAGATACGCAGTATTTT. Its protein product is CASTTGASTDTQYF.

This clone was counted a single time. The J gene is TRBJ2-3, the V gene TRBV5-6; D remains unclear. This CDR3 comprises 14 residues. Germline CDR1 reads SGHDT; CDR2 reads YYEEEE. The V gene lost 3 bases and the J gene lost 2 bases, with 10 bases spanning the gap. CDR3 amino acids: CASSWAQSTDTQYF. In DNA, the CDR3 is TGTGCCAGCAGCTGGGCCCAATCCACAGATACGCAGTATTTT.

This chain joins TRBV28 and TRBJ2-1; D possibly corresponds to TRBD2 (5 bases). V gave up 9 bases and J gave up 3 bases, with 15 bases separating them. Germline CDR1 and CDR2: MDHEN and SYDVKM. The CDR3 is 14 amino acids. CDR3 in amino acids: CASRGPGNYNEQFF. The CDR3 bases are TGTGCCAGTAGAGGGCCCGGGAACTACAATGAGCAGTTCTTC.

J is TRBJ1-2 and V is TRBV11-2; D uncertain. V dropped 3 bases and J dropped 5 bases, with 10 bases sitting between them. CDR1 is SGHAT, CDR2 FQNNGV, per germline. CDR3 length: 13 amino acids. CDR3 amino acids: CASSFTGWYGYTF. In DNA form, the CDR3 reads TGTGCCAGCAGCTTTACGGGGTGGTATGGCTACACCTTC.

The chain uses TRBV7-2 and TRBJ1-4; D gene uncertain. CDR3 length equals 14 residues. Germline CDR1 SGHTA, CDR2 FQGNSA. V lost 1 base and J lost 6, with 9 bases in between. The CDR3 bases are TGTGCCAGCAGCTTAGAATCCGGTGATGAAAAACTGTTTTTT. Translated, it gives CASSLESGDEKLFF.

The CDR3: CASNMGGDGYTF. CDR3 DNA sequence: TGTGCCAGCAACATGGGGGGGGACGGCTACACCTTC. The rearrangement links TRBV6-5 to TRBJ1-2, with a tentative D call TRBD1 (5 bases). V lost 7 bases to trimming and J lost 8 bases, with 14 bases between them. The CDR3 runs 12 residues. Germline CDR1 is MNHEY and CDR2 is SVGAGI.

The chain links TRBV9 to TRBJ2-7, with D unclear. Trimming took off 0 bases at V and 2 bases at J, with 9 bases between the two ends. The CDR3 is made up of 14 amino acids. Germline lookup yields CDR1 SGDLS and CDR2 YYNGEE. DNA for the CDR3: TGTGCCAGCAGCGTAGGTCTCGGAGCCTACGAGCAGTACTTC. Its protein is CASSVGLGAYEQYF.

The gene calls are TRBV5-1 and TRBJ2-5; a possible D gene is TRBD2 (5 bases). Germline V lookup: CDR1 SGHRS, CDR2 YFSETQ. V gave up 4 bases and J gave up 5 bases, with 18 bases separating them. This CDR3 spans 15 amino acids. The DNA of the CDR3 is TGCGCCAGCAGCCCATATACGGGATCCACGGAGACCCAGTACTTC. It encodes CASSPYTGSTETQYF.

V is TRBV7-8 and J is TRBJ2-2; 7 nucleotides line up with TRBD2. This CDR3 is built from 15 residues. Germline V lookup: CDR1 SGHVS, CDR2 FQNEAQ. The J segment lost 5 bases and the V segment lost 3 bases, leaving 6 bases of the junction unmatched. The CDR3 region is CASSFTGGVTGELFF. DNA of the CDR3: TGTGCCAGCAGCTTCACGGGAGGTGTTACCGGGGAGCTGTTTTTT.

V and J are TRBV27 and TRBJ2-2; a weak D match, TRBD2 (5 bases). Germline CDR1 is MNHEY and CDR2 is SMNVEV (reference sequence). The CDR3 extends over 14 amino acids. V shed 3 bases and J shed 3 bases, with 8 bases lying between them. The CDR3 reads CASSFGGYTGELFF. The CDR3 bases are TGTGCCAGCAGTTTCGGCGGGTACACCGGGGAGCTGTTTTTT.

This chain links TRBV30 with TRBJ2-5; 10 nucleotides match TRBD1. The CDR3 has 13 amino acids. From germline, CDR1 is GTSNPN and CDR2 SVGIG (reference sequence). Trimming at V came to 5 bases and at J to 4 bases, leaving 4 bases not matched to a gene. CDR3 DNA: TGTGCCTGGGACAGGGGGCCTGGAGAGACCCAGTACTTC. Its translation is CAWDRGPGETQYF.

The chain employs TRBV4-3 and TRBJ2-5, with a possible D match to TRBD2 (5 bases). The CDR3 sequence is 17 residues long. The V end was cut by 0 bases, the J end by 3 bases, with 17 bases between. Per the germline V gene, CDR1 is LGHNA and CDR2 is YSLEER. CDR3 nucleotide sequence: TGCGCCAGCAGCCAAGATGACGGAGCGGTAATTAAAGAGACCCAGTACTTC. It encodes CASSQDDGAVIKETQYF.

The chain employs TRBV29-1 and TRBJ2-7; D not resolved. V shed 5 bases and J shed 5 bases, with 13 bases lying between them. Germline V gene data show CDR1 as SQVTM and CDR2 as ANQGSEA. This CDR3 contains 12 residues. CDR3 DNA: TGCAGCGTTATACTTCTGGGCAACGAGCAGTACTTC. Amino acids: CSVILLGNEQYF.